The clone carrying this T cell receptor beta chain was observed once. Its cognate antigen is unknown. A second 7 to 11 cycle PCR used barcoded and J-beta primers. Each CDR3 protein gets one entry after TCRdb re-called the 5' RACE reads with MiXCR. This table has about a million distinct CDR3 sequences, about 48% appearing once. The sample belongs to a study of blood T cells in healthy people across ages. Each donor supplied approximately 10 milliliters of peripheral blood. The germline V gene encodes CDR1 MNHEY and CDR2 SMNVEV (reference sequence). This CDR3 contains 17 residues. V dropped 5 bases and J dropped 1; count of bases not matched to a gene: 4. Study-wide findings and caveats: Getting older went along with TCR beta diversity per million T cells dropping roughly linearly. TCR beta diversity was tightly associated with the proportion of naive T cells. In long-lived donors, naive CD4+ cell counts and diversity exceeded those of aged donors.

Sequenced input: blood. The rearrangement joins TRBV27 to TRBJ2-2; 13 bases fit TRBD2. This clonotype was sampled from a man aged 30 to 45 in good health. The CDR3 sequence: CASSRLAGGQNTGELFF. The CDR3 nucleotides read TGTGCCAGCAGTCGACTAGCGGGGGGCCAGAACACCGGGGAGCTGTTTTTT.